The 21 T cell receptor beta chains below come from one sample, sequenced in a study of OX40 agonist ivuxolimab in advanced cancers. Library preparation employed the immunoSEQ multiplex PCR assay. TCRdb obtained this table from immuneACCESS and retained in-frame rearrangements with V and J assigned. These tables miss some clones; where compared with another copy, unresolved V genes account for less than half of the shortfall, and the remainder is unexplained. This sample comprises 51,000 or so clones, about four fifths of them detected only once. The top ten clonotypes cover 1.5% to 2% of the sample. Specimen: CD4+ or CD8+ T cells sorted from blood, collected in a trial of the OX40 agonist ivuxolimab. Receptors were obtained from an adult with an advanced solid tumor such as melanoma, head and neck, liver or kidney cancer.

The chain recombines TRBV11-3 with TRBJ2-5; D unclear. The CDR3 length is 12 residues. V gave up 4 bases and J gave up 6 bases, with 9 bases separating them. Germline CDR1 reads SGHNT; CDR2 reads YENEEA. CDR3 region: CASSYSGQTQYF. The CDR3 DNA reads TGTGCCAGCAGCTATAGTGGTCAGACCCAGTACTTC.

J is TRBJ1-2 and V is TRBV28; D is uncertain. V was shortened by 5 bases and J by 6 bases, with 7 bases between the two germline ends. The CDR3 has 11 amino acids. CDR1 is MDHEN and CDR2 is SYDVKM in the germline V gene. CDR3 DNA: TGTGCCAGCAGTCCTCATCATGGCTACACCTTC. This gives the protein CASSPHHGYTF.

The rearrangement joins TRBV11-3 to TRBJ2-2; D is unresolved. The germline CDR1 and CDR2 sequences are SGHNT and YENEEA. CDR3 length equals 12 residues. The V end was cut by 5 bases, the J end by 6 bases, with 7 bases between. The CDR3 spells CASSPGPGELFF. CDR3 DNA sequence: TGTGCCAGCAGCCCCGGTCCCGGGGAGCTGTTTTTT.

The chain uses TRBV7-2 and TRBJ1-5; D is undetermined. V gave up 1 base and J gave up 0 bases, with 7 bases separating them. In germline, CDR1 is SGHTA, CDR2 FQGNSA. This CDR3 contains 15 residues. The CDR3 DNA reads as TGTGCCAGCAGCTTAGAACCGCATAGCAATCAGCCCCAGCATTTT. Translating it yields CASSLEPHSNQPQHF. Full variable domain (remainder filled in from reference TRBV7-2 and TRBJ1-5): GAGVSQSPSNKVTEKGKDVELRCDPISGHTALYWYRQSLGQGLEFLIYFQGNSAPDKSGLPSDRFSAERTGGSVSTLTIQRTQQEDSAVYLCASSLEPHSNQPQHFGDGTRLSIL.

The chain joins TRBV7-2 to TRBJ2-7; 9 nucleotides agree with TRBD1. Germline V gene sequence: CDR1 SGHTA, CDR2 FQGNSA. CDR3 size: 15 residues. V was clipped by 2 bases and J by 6 bases; unmatched bases: 8. The CDR3 region is CASSLRGQGSGEQYF. In DNA, the CDR3 is TGTGCCAGCAGCTTAAGGGGACAGGGTTCGGGCGAGCAGTACTTC.

The CDR3 DNA follows: TGTGCCAGCAGTTTACACTCGGCCGGGACAGGGGGCTCACCCCTCCACTTT. Translation: CASSLHSAGTGGSPLHF. This chain joins TRBV27 and TRBJ1-6, with 12 bases fitting TRBD1. From germline, CDR1 is MNHEY and CDR2 SMNVEV (reference sequence). V trimming: 2 bases; J trimming: 10 bases; junction bases outside the gene matches: 9. The CDR3 runs 17 residues.

The chain links TRBV6-1 to TRBJ1-4, with a possible D match to TRBD1 (5 bases). The CDR3 extends over 14 amino acids. Per the germline V gene, CDR1 is MNHNS and CDR2 is SASEGT. The V end was cut by 7 bases, the J end by 10 bases, with 19 bases between. The DNA of the CDR3 is TGTGCCAGCACCTGGGACCTGCCGATAGGAAAACTGTTTTTT. This codes for CASTWDLPIGKLFF.

This clone was observed once. The V gene is TRBV15, the J gene TRBJ1-5, with D perhaps TRBD1 (5 bases). CDR1 and CDR2 (germline): LNHNV, YYDKDF (reference sequence). The CDR3 has 15 residues. The ends were cut back, 8 bases at V and 2 bases at J, with 16 bases in the middle. CDR3 sequence (DNA): TGTGCCACCCGAGGGGCAGGGAATGGCAATCAGCCCCAGCATTTT. Translating it yields CATRGAGNGNQPQHF.

The genes are TRBV19 and TRBJ2-5; TRBD2 aligns across 7 bases. The CDR3 runs 13 residues. J lost 5 bases, V lost 3 bases, and 3 bases had no gene match. The V gene's germline CDR1 is LNHDA and CDR2 SQIVND (reference sequence). The CDR3 reads CASSMGGFETQYF. The CDR3 nucleotides read TGTGCCAGTAGTATGGGGGGGTTTGAGACCCAGTACTTC.

The chain couples TRBV7-6 to TRBJ2-6; no definite D call. This CDR3 spans 14 amino acids. V lost 5 bases to trimming and J lost 0 bases, with 5 bases between them. Germline V lookup: CDR1 SGHVS, CDR2 FNYEAQ. CDR3 residues: CASSPGSGANVLTF. The CDR3 DNA follows: TGTGCCAGCAGCCCTGGCTCTGGGGCCAACGTCCTGACTTTC.

In its sample, this clone was seen once. V gene TRBV19 combines with J gene TRBJ2-6; 7 bases are shared with TRBD2. CDR3 size: 16 residues. Looked up from germline, CDR1 is LNHDA and CDR2 is SQIVND (reference sequence). Trimming took 9 bases from V and 4 from J; bases not matched to a gene: 12. In nucleotides, the CDR3 is TGTGCCAGCAACAAATCGGGGGGAGCCGGGGCCAACGTCCTGACTTTC. Its translation: CASNKSGGAGANVLTF.

This rearrangement joins TRBV4-3 to TRBJ1-4, with D unclear. Germline-derived CDR1 and CDR2 are LGHNA and YSLEER. Trimming cost V 1 base and J 0 bases, with 15 bases left between them. CDR3 length: 18 residues. The CDR3 DNA is TGCGCCAGCAGCCAAGTGGAGCAGAGTCTCCCAACTAATGAAAAACTGTTTTTT. Translated, it gives CASSQVEQSLPTNEKLFF.

The chain employs TRBV4-3 and TRBJ2-5; D is ambiguous. V shed 1 base and J shed 7 bases, with 7 bases lying between them. The CDR3 is 12 amino acids. CDR1 LGHNA and CDR2 YSLEER come from the germline V gene. The CDR3 sequence is CASSQGPGTQYF. CDR3 DNA: TGCGCCAGCAGCCAAGGACCGGGGACCCAGTACTTC.

This clone was observed a handful of times. This rearrangement joins TRBV7-2 to TRBJ2-7; 8 nucleotides match TRBD1. The CDR3 extends over 16 amino acids. The V and J ends lost 4 bases and 4 bases, in that order; junction bases with no gene match: 12. In germline, CDR1 is SGHTA, CDR2 FQGNSA. CDR3 residues: CASSSGGGQGRYEQYF. The CDR3 DNA follows: TGTGCCAGCAGCTCAGGTGGAGGACAGGGACGTTACGAGCAGTACTTC.

This clone has only one observation. V usage is TRBV25-1 and J usage is TRBJ1-2; D is unclear. Germline lookup yields CDR1 MGHDK and CDR2 SYGVNS. CDR3 length: 13 residues. The V end was cut by 5 bases, the J end by 2 bases, with 9 bases between. CDR3 amino acids: CASSHDPNYGYTF. The CDR3 nucleotides are TGTGCCAGCAGTCATGATCCCAACTATGGCTACACCTTC.

The rearrangement links TRBV4-1 to TRBJ2-3; D perhaps matches TRBD1 (5 bases). There are 16 residues in the CDR3. Germline-derived CDR1 and CDR2 are MGHRA and YSYEKL. The V gene lost 0 bases and the J gene lost 2 bases, with 12 bases spanning the gap. The CDR3 region is CASSQEDTIDTDTQYF. For the CDR3, the DNA is TGCGCCAGCAGCCAAGAGGACACAATCGACACAGATACGCAGTATTTT.

The chain links TRBV30 to TRBJ1-1; a weak D match, TRBD1 (5 bases). The CDR3 is 15 residues long. The V and J ends lost 3 bases and 2 bases respectively, with 16 bases between them. Germline loops: CDR1 GTSNPN, CDR2 SVGIG (reference sequence). CDR3 DNA: TGTGCCTGGAGGTCCGGGCTAGGGGCCAACACTGAAGCTTTCTTT. Its protein product is CAWRSGLGANTEAFF.

The genes are TRBV11-2 and TRBJ2-7, with TRBD2 identical over 8 bases. Trimming removed 3 bases from V and 4 bases from J; junction bases left unmatched: 5. Looked up from germline, CDR1 is SGHAT and CDR2 is FQNNGV. This CDR3 region has 14 residues. Written as DNA, the CDR3 is TGTGCCAGCAGCTTTGCGGGAGGTATATACGAGCAGTACTTC. It codes for CASSFAGGIYEQYF.

J is TRBJ2-7 and V is TRBV30; D not resolved. Germline lookup yields CDR1 GTSNPN and CDR2 SVGIG (reference sequence). Trimming shortened V by 2 bases and J by 3 bases, and 5 bases separated the two germline ends. This CDR3 spans 11 amino acids. The chain's CDR3 is CAWSTFYEQYF. The CDR3 coding sequence is TGTGCCTGGAGTACCTTCTACGAGCAGTACTTC.

The V gene is TRBV19, the J gene TRBJ1-1, with 10 bases fitting TRBD1. The J segment lost 0 bases and the V segment lost 8 bases, leaving 3 bases of the junction unmatched. The CDR3 has 14 amino acids. Per the germline V gene, CDR1 is LNHDA and CDR2 is SQIVND (reference sequence). CDR3 loop: CASFDRGLNTEAFF. Written as DNA, the CDR3 is TGTGCCAGTTTTGACAGGGGGCTGAACACTGAAGCTTTCTTT.

This clone was seen more than once but under ten times. The rearrangement links TRBV7-2 to TRBJ1-1, with D uncertain. With 5 bases removed from V and 1 base from J, the gap between germline ends came to 8 bases. The CDR3 is made up of 13 amino acids. CDR1 is SGHTA, CDR2 FQGNSA, per germline. CDR3 DNA: TGTGCCAGCAGCCGAAATGGGAACACTGAAGCTTTCTTT. Its protein product is CASSRNGNTEAFF. Full variable domain (remainder filled in from reference TRBV7-2 and TRBJ1-1): GAGVSQSPSNKVTEKGKDVELRCDPISGHTALYWYRQSLGQGLEFLIYFQGNSAPDKSGLPSDRFSAERTGGSVSTLTIQRTQQEDSAVYLCASSRNGNTEAFFGQGTRLTVV.